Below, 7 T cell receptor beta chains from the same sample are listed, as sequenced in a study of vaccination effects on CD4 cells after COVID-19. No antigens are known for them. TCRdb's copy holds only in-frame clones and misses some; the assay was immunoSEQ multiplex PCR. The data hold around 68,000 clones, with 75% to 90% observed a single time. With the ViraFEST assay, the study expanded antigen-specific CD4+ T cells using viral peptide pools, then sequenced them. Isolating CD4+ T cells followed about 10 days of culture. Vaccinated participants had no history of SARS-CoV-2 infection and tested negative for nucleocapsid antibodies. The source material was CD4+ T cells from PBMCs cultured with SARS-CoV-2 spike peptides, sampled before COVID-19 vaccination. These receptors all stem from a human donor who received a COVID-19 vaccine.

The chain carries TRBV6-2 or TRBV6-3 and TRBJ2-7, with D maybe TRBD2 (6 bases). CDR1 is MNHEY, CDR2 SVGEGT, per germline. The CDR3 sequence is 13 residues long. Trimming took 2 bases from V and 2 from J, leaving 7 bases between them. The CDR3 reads CASSYGGTYEQYV. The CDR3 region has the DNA TGTGCCAGCAGTTACGGGGGGACCTACGAGCAGTACGTC.

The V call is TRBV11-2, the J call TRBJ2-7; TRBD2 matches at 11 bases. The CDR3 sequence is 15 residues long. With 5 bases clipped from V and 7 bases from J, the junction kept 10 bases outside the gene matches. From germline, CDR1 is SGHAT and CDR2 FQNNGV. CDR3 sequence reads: CASSTHTSGGQEQYV. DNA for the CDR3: TGTGCCAGCAGCACACACACTAGCGGGGGCCAAGAGCAGTACGTC.

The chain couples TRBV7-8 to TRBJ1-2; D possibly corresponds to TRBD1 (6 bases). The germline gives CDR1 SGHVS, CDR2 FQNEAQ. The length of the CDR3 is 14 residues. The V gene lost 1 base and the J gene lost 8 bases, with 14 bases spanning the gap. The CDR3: CASSLVSGADGYTF. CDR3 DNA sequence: TGTGCCAGCAGCTTAGTGTCGGGGGCTGACGGCTACACCTTC.

The CDR3 coding sequence is TGCAGTGCTAGTCGAGGGGACCTTCTGAATAATTCACCCCTCCACTTT. It codes for CSASRGDLLNNSPLHF. The chain is built from TRBV20-1 and TRBJ1-6; TRBD1 might be the D (5 bases). The length of the CDR3 is 16 residues. Germline V gene data show CDR1 as DFQATT and CDR2 as SNEGSKA (reference sequence). V lost 3 bases to trimming and J lost 5 bases, with 17 bases between them.

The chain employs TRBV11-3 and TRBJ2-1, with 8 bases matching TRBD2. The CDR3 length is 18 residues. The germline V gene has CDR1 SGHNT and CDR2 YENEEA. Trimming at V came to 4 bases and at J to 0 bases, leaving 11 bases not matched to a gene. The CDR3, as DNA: TGTGCCAGCAGCTCAAGCTATGGGCGGGGGGCCTCCTACAATGAGCAGTTCTTC. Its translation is CASSSSYGRGASYNEQFF.

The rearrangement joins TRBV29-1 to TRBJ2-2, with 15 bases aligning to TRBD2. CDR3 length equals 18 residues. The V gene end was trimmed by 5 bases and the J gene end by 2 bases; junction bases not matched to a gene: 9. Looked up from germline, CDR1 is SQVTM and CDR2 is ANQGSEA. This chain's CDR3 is CSVLQGTSGGINTGELFF. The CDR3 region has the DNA TGCAGCGTTCTCCAAGGGACTAGCGGGGGGATAAACACCGGGGAGCTGTTTTTT.

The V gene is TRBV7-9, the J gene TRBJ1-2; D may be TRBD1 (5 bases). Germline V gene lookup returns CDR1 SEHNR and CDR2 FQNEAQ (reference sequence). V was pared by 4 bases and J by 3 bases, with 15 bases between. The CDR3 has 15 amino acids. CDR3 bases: TGTGCCAGCAGCTCCCCGGGACCGGGGGACTATGGCTACACCTTC. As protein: CASSSPGPGDYGYTF.